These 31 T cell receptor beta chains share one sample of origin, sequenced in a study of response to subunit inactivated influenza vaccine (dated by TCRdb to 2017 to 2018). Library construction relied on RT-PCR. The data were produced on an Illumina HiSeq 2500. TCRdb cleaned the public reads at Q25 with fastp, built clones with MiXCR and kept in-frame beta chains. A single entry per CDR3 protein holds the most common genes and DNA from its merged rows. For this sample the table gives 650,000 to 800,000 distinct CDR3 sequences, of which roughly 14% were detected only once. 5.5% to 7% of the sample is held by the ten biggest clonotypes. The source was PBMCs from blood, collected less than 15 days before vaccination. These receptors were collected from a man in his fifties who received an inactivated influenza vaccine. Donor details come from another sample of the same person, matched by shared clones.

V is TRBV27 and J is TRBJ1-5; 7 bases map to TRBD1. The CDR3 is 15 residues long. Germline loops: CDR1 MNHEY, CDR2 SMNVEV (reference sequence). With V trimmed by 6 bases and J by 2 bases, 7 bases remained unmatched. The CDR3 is CASRLGGKGNQPQHF. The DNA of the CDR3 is TGTGCCAGCAGACTAGGGGGCAAGGGCAATCAGCCCCAGCATTTT.

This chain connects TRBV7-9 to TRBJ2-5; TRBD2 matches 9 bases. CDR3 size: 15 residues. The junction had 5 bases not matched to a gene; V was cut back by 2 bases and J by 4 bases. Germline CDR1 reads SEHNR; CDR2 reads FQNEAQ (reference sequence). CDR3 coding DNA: TGTGCCAGCAGCTTATGGCTAGCGGGGCGAGAGACCCAGTACTTC. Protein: CASSLWLAGRETQYF.

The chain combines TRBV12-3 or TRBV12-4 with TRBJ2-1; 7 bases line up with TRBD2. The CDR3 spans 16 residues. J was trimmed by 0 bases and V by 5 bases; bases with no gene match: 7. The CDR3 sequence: CASSGTTWSSYNEQFF. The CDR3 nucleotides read TGTGCCAGCAGTGGGACTACTTGGAGCTCCTACAATGAGCAGTTCTTC.

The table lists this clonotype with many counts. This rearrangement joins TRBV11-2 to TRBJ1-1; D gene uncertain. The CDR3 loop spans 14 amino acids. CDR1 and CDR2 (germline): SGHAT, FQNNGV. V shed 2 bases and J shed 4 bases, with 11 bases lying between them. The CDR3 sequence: CASSLLSRGTEAFF. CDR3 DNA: TGTGCCAGCAGCTTATTGAGTCGTGGCACTGAAGCTTTCTTT.

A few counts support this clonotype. The CDR3 spells CASSQEEGVQYF. The CDR3, as DNA: TGTGCCAGCAGCCAAGAGGAGGGTGTGCAGTACTTC. The genes are TRBV4-2 and TRBJ2-7, with D perhaps matching TRBD2 (6 bases). Germline V CDR1 and CDR2: LGHNA, YNFKEQ. V gave up 0 bases and J gave up 9 bases, with 9 bases separating them. This CDR3 region has 12 residues.

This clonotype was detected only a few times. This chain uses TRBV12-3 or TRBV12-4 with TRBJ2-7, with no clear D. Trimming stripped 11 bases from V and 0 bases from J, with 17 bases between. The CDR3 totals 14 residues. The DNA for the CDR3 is TGTGCCTCAGCAAGCAGGATGAGCTCCTACGAGCAGTACTTC. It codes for CASASRMSSYEQYF.

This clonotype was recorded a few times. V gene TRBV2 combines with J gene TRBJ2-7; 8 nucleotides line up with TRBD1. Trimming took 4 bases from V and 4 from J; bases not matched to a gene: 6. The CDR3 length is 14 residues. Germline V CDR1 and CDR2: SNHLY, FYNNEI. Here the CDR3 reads CASSGDRGVYEQYF. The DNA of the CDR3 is TGTGCCAGCAGTGGCGACAGGGGAGTTTACGAGCAGTACTTC. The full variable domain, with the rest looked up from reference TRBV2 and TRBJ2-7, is EPEVTQTPSHQVTQMGQEVILRCVPISNHLYFYWYRQILGQKVEFLVSFYNNEISEKSEIFDDQFSVERPDGSNFTLKIRSTKLEDSAMYFCASSGDRGVYEQYFGPGTRLTVT.

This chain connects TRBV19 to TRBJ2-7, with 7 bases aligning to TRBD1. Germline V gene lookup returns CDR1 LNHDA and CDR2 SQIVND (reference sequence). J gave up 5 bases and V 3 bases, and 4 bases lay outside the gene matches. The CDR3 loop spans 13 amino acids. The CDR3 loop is CASSIFQGDEQYF. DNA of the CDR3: TGTGCCAGTAGTATCTTCCAGGGGGACGAGCAGTACTTC.

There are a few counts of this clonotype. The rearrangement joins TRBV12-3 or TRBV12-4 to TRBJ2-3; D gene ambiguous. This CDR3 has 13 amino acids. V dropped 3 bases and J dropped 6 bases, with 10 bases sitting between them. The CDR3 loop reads CASSFWGVDTQYF. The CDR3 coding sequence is TGTGCCAGCAGTTTCTGGGGTGTGGATACGCAGTATTTT.

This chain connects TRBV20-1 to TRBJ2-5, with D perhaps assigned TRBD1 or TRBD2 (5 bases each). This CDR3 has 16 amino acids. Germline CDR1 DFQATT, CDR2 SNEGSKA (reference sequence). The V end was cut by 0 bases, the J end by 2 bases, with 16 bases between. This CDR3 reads CSARDFVGDGQETQYF. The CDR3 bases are TGCAGTGCTAGAGATTTTGTTGGGGACGGACAAGAGACCCAGTACTTC.

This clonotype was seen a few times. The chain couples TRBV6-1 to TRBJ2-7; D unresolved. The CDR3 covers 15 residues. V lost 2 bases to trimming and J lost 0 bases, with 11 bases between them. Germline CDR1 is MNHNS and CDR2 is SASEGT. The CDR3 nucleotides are TGTGCCAGCAGTGAACGGTCGGTGAGCTCCTACGAGCAGTACTTC. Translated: CASSERSVSSYEQYF.

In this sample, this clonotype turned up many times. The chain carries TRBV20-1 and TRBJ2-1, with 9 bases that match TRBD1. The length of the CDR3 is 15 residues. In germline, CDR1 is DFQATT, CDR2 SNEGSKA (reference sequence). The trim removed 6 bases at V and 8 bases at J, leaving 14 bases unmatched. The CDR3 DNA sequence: TGCAGTGCCCCGCCCCCCACGGGACAGGGACATGAGCAGTTCTTC. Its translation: CSAPPPTGQGHEQFF.

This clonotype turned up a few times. The CDR3 here is CASSLPGFQETQYF. The CDR3 nucleotides read TGTGCCAGCAGTCTCCCAGGGTTCCAAGAGACCCAGTACTTC. V and J are TRBV28 and TRBJ2-5, with D perhaps matching TRBD1 (5 bases). Germline loops: CDR1 MDHEN, CDR2 SYDVKM. Trimming pared 5 bases from V and 1 base from J, leaving 11 bases between. The CDR3 is made up of 14 amino acids.

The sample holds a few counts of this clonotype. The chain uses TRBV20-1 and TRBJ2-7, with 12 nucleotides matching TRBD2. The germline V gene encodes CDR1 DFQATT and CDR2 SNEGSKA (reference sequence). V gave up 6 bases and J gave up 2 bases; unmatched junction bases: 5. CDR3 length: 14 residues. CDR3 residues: CSAIGLAGTYEQYF. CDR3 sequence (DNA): TGCAGTGCCATTGGACTAGCGGGAACCTACGAGCAGTACTTC.

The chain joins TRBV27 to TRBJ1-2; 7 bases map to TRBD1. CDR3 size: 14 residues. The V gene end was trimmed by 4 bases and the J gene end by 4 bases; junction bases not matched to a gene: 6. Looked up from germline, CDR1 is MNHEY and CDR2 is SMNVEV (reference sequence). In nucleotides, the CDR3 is TGTGCCAGCAGTTGGGCAGGGGGGGTCTATGGCTACACCTTC. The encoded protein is CASSWAGGVYGYTF.

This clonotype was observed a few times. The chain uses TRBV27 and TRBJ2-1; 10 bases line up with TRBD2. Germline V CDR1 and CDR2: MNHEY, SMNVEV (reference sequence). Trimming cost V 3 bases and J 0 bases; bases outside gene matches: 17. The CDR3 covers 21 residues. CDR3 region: CASSFEPSRTSGVSSYNEQFF. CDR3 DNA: TGTGCCAGCAGTTTTGAGCCGAGCCGAACTAGCGGGGTTAGCTCCTACAATGAGCAGTTCTTC.

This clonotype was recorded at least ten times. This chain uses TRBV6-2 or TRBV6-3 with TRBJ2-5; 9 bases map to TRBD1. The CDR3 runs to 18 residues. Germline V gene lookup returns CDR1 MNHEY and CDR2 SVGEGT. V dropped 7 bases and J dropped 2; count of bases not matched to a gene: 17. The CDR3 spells CASNNSRVRDRAQETQYF. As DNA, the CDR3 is TGTGCCAGCAATAATTCGAGAGTCCGGGACAGGGCTCAAGAGACCCAGTACTTC.

CDR3 sequence: CASSSFRSLLYEQYF. The CDR3, as DNA: TGTGCCAGCAGCTCCTTCCGCTCCCTCCTTTACGAGCAGTACTTC. The chain joins TRBV7-2 to TRBJ2-7; no reliable D call. The V and J ends lost 4 bases and 4 bases respectively, with 17 bases between them. CDR1 SGHTA and CDR2 FQGNSA come from the germline V gene. This CDR3 comprises 15 residues.

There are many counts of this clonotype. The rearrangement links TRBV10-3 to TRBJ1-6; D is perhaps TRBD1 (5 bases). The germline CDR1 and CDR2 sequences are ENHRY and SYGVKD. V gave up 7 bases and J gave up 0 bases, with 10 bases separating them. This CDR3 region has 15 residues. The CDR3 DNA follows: TGTGCCATCAAAAAGGGGAGCTCCTATAATTCACCCCTCCACTTT. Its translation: CAIKKGSSYNSPLHF.

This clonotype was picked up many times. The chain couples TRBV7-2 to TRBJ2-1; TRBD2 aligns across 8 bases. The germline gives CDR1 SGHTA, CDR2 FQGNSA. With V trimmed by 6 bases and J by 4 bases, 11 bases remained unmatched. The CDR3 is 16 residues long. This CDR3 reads CASRTASGSIYNEQFF. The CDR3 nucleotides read TGTGCCAGCAGAACTGCGAGCGGGAGTATTTACAATGAGCAGTTCTTC.

CDR3 residues: CASSLVLRGNNEQFF. In DNA, the CDR3 is TGCGCCAGCAGCCTGGTCTTGCGGGGGAACAATGAGCAGTTCTTC. V is TRBV5-1 and J is TRBJ2-1; 7 positions agree with TRBD2. CDR3 size: 15 residues. Trimming at V came to 4 bases and at J to 5 bases, leaving 9 bases not matched to a gene. From germline, CDR1 is SGHRS and CDR2 YFSETQ.

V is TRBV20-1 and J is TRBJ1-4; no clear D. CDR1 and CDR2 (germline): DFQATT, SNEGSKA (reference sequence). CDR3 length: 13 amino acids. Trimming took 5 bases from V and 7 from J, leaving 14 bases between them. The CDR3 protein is CSAWILVGEKLFF. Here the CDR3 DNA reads TGCAGTGCTTGGATCCTTGTGGGTGAAAAACTGTTTTTT.

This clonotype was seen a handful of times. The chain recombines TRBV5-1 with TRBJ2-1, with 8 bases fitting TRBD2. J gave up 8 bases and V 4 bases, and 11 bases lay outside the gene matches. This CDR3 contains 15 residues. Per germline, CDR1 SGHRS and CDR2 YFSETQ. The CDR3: CASSEQGLVSDEQFF. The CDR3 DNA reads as TGCGCCAGCAGCGAACAGGGACTAGTCAGCGATGAGCAGTTCTTC.

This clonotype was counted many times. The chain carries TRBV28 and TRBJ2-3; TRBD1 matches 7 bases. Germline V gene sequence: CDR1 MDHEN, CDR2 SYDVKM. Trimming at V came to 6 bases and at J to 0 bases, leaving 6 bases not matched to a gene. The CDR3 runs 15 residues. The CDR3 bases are TGTGCCAGCAGCTTACAGGGGCTGAGCACAGATACGCAGTATTTT. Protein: CASSLQGLSTDTQYF.

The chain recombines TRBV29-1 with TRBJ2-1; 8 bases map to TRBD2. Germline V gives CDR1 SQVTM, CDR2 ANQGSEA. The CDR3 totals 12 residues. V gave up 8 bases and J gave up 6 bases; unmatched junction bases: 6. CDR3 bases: TGCAGCCAACTGGGGACTAGCAATGAGCAGTTCTTC. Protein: CSQLGTSNEQFF.

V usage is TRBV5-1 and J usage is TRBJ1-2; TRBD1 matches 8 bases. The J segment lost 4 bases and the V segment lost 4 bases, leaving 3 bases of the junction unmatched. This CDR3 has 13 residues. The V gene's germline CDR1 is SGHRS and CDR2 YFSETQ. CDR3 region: CASSPGGPYGYTF. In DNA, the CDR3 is TGCGCCAGCAGCCCAGGGGGCCCCTATGGCTACACCTTC.

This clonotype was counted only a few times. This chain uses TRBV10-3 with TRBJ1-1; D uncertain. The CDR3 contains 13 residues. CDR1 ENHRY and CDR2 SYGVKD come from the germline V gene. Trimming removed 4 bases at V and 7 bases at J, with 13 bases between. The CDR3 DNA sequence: TGTGCCATCAGTGGGCCCGTTAAAGGTGAAGCTTTCTTT. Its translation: CAISGPVKGEAFF.

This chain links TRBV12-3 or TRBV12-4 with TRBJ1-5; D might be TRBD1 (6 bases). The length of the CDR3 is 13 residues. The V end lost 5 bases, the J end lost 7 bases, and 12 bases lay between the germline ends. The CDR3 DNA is TGTGCCAGCAGTCCAGGGGAGGAACAGCCCCAGCATTTT. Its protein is CASSPGEEQPQHF.

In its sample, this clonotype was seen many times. The CDR3 sequence is CASSLNPASGGYEQYF. The CDR3 nucleotides read TGTGCCAGCAGCTTAAATCCAGCTAGCGGGGGCTACGAGCAGTACTTC. V usage is TRBV7-2 and J usage is TRBJ2-7; TRBD2 agrees at 10 bases. The CDR3 covers 16 residues. Germline V gives CDR1 SGHTA, CDR2 FQGNSA. The V and J ends lost 2 bases and 3 bases, in that order; junction bases with no gene match: 7.

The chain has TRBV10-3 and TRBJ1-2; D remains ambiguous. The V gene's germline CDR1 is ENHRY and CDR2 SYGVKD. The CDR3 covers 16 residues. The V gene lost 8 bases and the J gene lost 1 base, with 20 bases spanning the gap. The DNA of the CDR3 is TGTGCCATCCACCCGTCTGTGGGCCTGGGTAACTATGGCTACACCTTC. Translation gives CAIHPSVGLGNYGYTF.

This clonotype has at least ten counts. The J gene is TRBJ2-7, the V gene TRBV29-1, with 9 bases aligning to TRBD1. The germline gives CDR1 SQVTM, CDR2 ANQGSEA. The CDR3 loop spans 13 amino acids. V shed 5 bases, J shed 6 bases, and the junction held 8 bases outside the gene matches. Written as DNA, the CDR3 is TGCAGCGTTTCACAGGGGGCAGGTTTCGAGCAGTACTTC. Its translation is CSVSQGAGFEQYF.